Sequencing of this TCR beta chain was carried out in a study of T cell responses to AZD1222 COVID-19 vaccine. The assay was immunoSEQ multiplex PCR, and TCRdb's table has in-frame clones only and misses some. The sample carries 110,000 to 150,000 clones, 85% to 95% recorded once. This clone was detected once. What it binds is not known. General study points: Clonal diversity was possibly underestimated, and white British individuals and females predominated among donors. Samples come after the peak T cell response, not at day 14.

This clonotype was obtained from an adult who had recovered from COVID-19. The sequences come from peripheral blood, collected after recovery from COVID-19.

CDR3 residues: CASSLAGATKDTQYF. DNA of the CDR3: TGTGCCAGCAGTTTGGCCGGGGCCACCAAAGATACGCAGTATTTT. The chain joins TRBV28 to TRBJ2-3, with D perhaps being TRBD1 or TRBD2 (5 bases each). This CDR3 comprises 15 residues. Germline CDR1 and CDR2: MDHEN and SYDVKM. V lost 3 bases and J 5 bases, leaving 15 bases between the germline ends.